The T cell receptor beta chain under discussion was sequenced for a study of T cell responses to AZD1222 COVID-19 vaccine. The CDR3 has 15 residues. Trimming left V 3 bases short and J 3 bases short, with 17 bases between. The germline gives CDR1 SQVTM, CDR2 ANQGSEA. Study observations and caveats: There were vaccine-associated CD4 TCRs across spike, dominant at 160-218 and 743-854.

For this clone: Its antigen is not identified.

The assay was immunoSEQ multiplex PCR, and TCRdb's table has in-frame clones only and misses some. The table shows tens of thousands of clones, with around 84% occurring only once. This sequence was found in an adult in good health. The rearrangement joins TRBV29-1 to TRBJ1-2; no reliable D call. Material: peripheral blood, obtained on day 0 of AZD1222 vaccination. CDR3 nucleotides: TGCAGCGTTGACACAGTCCGGGTTTCGGACTATGGCTACACCTTC. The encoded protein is CSVDTVRVSDYGYTF.